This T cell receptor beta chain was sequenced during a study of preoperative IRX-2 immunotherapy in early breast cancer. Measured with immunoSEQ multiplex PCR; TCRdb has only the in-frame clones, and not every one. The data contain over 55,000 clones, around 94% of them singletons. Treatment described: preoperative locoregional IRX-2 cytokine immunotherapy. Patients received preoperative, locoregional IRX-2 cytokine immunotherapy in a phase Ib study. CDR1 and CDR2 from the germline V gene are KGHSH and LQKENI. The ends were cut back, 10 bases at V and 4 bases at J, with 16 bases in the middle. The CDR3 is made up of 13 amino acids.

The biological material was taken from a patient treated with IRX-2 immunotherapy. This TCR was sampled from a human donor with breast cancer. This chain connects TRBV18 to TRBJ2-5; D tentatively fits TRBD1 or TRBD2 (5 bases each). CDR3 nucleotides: TGTGCCACCGCACCGGGGACCGGAGAGACCCAGTACTTC. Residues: CATAPGTGETQYF. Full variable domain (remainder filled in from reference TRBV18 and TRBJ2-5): NAGVMQNPRHLVRRRGQEARLRCSPMKGHSHVYWYRQLPEEGLKFMVYLQKENIIDESGMPKERFSAEFPKEGPSILRIQQVVRGDSAAYFCATAPGTGETQYFGPGTRLLVL.